Following are 9 T cell receptor beta chains from one sample sequenced in a study of control samples from healthy donors and cancer patients. Profiling relied on immunoSEQ multiplex PCR, and the TCRdb table lists in-frame clones only, not all of them. The sample shows about 50,000 clones, about 93% of them seen only once. The material sequenced was blood. The source is a man younger than 40 in good health.

This chain connects TRBV12-3 or TRBV12-4 to TRBJ2-1, with D tentatively TRBD1 (6 bases). Trimming cost V 8 bases and J 3 bases, with 11 bases left between them. This CDR3 has 13 amino acids. The CDR3 nucleotides read TGTGCCAGCGGGCAGGGGATCTACAATGAGCAGTTCTTC. Translating it yields CASGQGIYNEQFF.

The chain couples TRBV6-5 to TRBJ1-1, with 8 bases that match TRBD1. This CDR3 has 15 residues. The J segment lost 1 base and the V segment lost 7 bases, leaving 8 bases of the junction unmatched. CDR1 is MNHEY and CDR2 is SVGAGI in the germline V gene. The CDR3, as DNA: TGTGCCAGCAAAGAATGGACAGGGCGGAACACTGAAGCTTTCTTT. This sequence encodes CASKEWTGRNTEAFF.

V and J are TRBV27 and TRBJ2-5; D is perhaps TRBD1 or TRBD2 (7 bases each). The V gene lost 2 bases and the J gene lost 0 bases, with 10 bases spanning the gap. The CDR3 contains 15 residues. The germline gives CDR1 MNHEY, CDR2 SMNVEV (reference sequence). The DNA for the CDR3 is TGTGCCAGCAGTTTACAGGGGGGGTACCAAGAGACCCAGTACTTC. Protein product: CASSLQGGYQETQYF.

V usage is TRBV4-3 and J usage is TRBJ1-4, with D unresolved. CDR1 is LGHNA, CDR2 YSLEER, per germline. V lost 0 bases and J lost 7, with 9 bases in between. The CDR3 totals 14 residues. The CDR3 DNA reads TGCGCCAGCAGCCAAGATCTTCAGGTTGAAAAACTGTTTTTT. Translating it yields CASSQDLQVEKLFF.

J is TRBJ1-2 and V is TRBV4-1; D is unresolved. The CDR3 is made up of 16 amino acids. Germline V gene sequence: CDR1 MGHRA, CDR2 YSYEKL. V was trimmed by 0 bases and J by 5 bases, leaving 16 bases between them. This CDR3 is CASSQDFRGSLYGYTF. The CDR3 DNA reads as TGCGCCAGCAGCCAAGATTTTCGGGGTTCTCTTTATGGCTACACCTTC.

The sample holds one count of this clone. The rearrangement joins TRBV15 to TRBJ2-5; D could derive from TRBD1 or TRBD2 (5 bases each). V was clipped by 3 bases and J by 4 bases, with 12 bases between them. The CDR3 is made up of 14 amino acids. In germline, CDR1 is LNHNV, CDR2 YYDKDF (reference sequence). The CDR3 bases are TGTGCCACCAGCAGGGCCAGGGACCCAGAGACCCAGTACTTC. This encodes CATSRARDPETQYF.

Worth noting for this clone: This specimen includes other DNA sequences encoding the same CDR3. The rearrangement links TRBV30 to TRBJ1-1, with D unresolved. V gave up 2 bases and J gave up 6 bases, with 7 bases separating them. Per germline, CDR1 GTSNPN and CDR2 SVGIG (reference sequence). This CDR3 region has 11 residues. CDR3 loop: CAWSMTAEAFF. The CDR3 nucleotides read TGTGCCTGGAGTATGACCGCTGAAGCTTTCTTT.

DNA of the CDR3: TGCGCCAGCAGCTTGGGGGAAGAGACCCAGTACTTC. It is translated as CASSLGEETQYF. The V call is TRBV5-1, the J call TRBJ2-5; D is unresolved. The V gene lost 0 bases and the J gene lost 3 bases, with 3 bases spanning the gap. The CDR3 spans 12 residues. Germline CDR1 is SGHRS and CDR2 is YFSETQ.

The chain recombines TRBV19 with TRBJ1-4, with 11 bases lining up with TRBD1. This CDR3 spans 16 amino acids. Trimming removed 4 bases from V and 10 bases from J; junction bases left unmatched: 11. Germline V lookup: CDR1 LNHDA, CDR2 SQIVND (reference sequence). The CDR3: CASSTTGTGGIGKLFF. CDR3 in DNA: TGTGCCAGTAGTACGACCGGGACAGGGGGTATCGGAAAACTGTTTTTT.